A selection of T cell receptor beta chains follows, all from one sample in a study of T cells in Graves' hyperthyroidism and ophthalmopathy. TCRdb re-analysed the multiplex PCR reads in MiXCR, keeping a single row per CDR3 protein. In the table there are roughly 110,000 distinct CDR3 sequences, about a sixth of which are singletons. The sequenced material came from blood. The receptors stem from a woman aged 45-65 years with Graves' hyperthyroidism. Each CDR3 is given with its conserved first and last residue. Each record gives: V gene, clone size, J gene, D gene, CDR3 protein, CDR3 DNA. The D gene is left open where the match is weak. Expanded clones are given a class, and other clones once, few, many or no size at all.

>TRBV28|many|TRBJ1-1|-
CASLIGTSNTEAFF
TGTGCCAGCCTTATCGGGACCTCGAACACTGAAGCTTTCTTT
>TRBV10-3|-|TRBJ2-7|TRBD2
CATTSEYEQYF
TGTGCCACGACTAGCGAATACGAGCAGTACTTC
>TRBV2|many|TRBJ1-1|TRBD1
CASSYTGGRYTEAFF
TGTGCCAGCAGTTATACAGGGGGCCGGTACACTGAAGCTTTCTTT
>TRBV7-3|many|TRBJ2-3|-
CASSLEPEHTQYF
TGTGCCAGCAGCCTCGAACCAGAGCATACGCAGTATTTT
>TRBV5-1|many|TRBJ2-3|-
CASSLLPQTDTQYF
TGCGCCAGCAGCTTACTACCACAAACAGATACGCAGTATTTT
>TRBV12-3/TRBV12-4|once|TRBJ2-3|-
CASLRTHSTDTQYF
TGTGCCAGCTTAAGGACTCATAGCACAGATACGCAGTATTTT
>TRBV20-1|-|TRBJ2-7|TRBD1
CSARDQTGDQVYEQYF
TGCAGTGCTAGAGACCAGACAGGGGATCAAGTCTACGAGCAGTACTTC
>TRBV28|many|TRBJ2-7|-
CASSLLARGGEQYF
TGTGCCAGCAGTTTATTGGCCAGGGGGGGCGAGCAGTACTTC
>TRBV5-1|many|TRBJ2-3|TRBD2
CASSTLGRASTDTQYF
TGCGCCAGCAGCACACTAGGGAGGGCTAGCACAGATACGCAGTATTTT
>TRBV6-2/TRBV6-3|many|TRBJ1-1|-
CAVQEMNTEAFF
TGTGCCGTACAGGAGATGAACACTGAAGCTTTCTTT
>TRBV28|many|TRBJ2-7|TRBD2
CASSPIIAGGHEQYF
TGTGCCAGCAGTCCAATAATAGCGGGAGGCCACGAGCAGTACTTC
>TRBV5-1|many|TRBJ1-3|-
CASSLAGPSSGNTIYF
TGCGCCAGCAGCTTGGCTGGCCCCAGCTCTGGAAACACCATATATTTT
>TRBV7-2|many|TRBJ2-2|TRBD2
CASSLPSGISGELFF
TGTGCCAGCAGCTTGCCTAGCGGGATCAGCGGGGAGCTGTTTTTT
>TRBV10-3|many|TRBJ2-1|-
CAYGPHIAAKGNEQFF
TGTGCCTACGGGCCCCACATAGCGGCCAAAGGCAATGAGCAGTTCTTC
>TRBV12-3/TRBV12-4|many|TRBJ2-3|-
CASSLYSVTDTQYF
TGTGCCAGCAGTTTGTATAGCGTCACAGATACGCAGTATTTT
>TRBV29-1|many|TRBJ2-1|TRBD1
CSVSRDSDYNEQFF
TGCAGCGTTTCCCGGGACAGCGACTACAATGAGCAGTTCTTC
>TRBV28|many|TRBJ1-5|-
CASSLSGGLQPQHF
TGTGCCAGCAGTTTATCCGGGGGTCTTCAGCCCCAGCATTTT
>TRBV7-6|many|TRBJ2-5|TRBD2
CASSLAISGDGTETQYF
TGTGCCAGCAGCTTAGCCATTAGCGGGGATGGAACTGAGACCCAGTACTTC
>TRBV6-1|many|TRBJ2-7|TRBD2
CASSDRSGTSGYEQYF
TGTGCCAGCAGTGACCGTTCCGGGACTAGCGGTTACGAGCAGTACTTC
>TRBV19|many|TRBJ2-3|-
CASSADEVTQYF
TGTGCCAGTAGTGCGGACGAGGTCACGCAGTATTTT
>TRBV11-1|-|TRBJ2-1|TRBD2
CASSFLAGVMNEQFF
TGTGCCAGCAGCTTTTTAGCGGGAGTTATGAATGAGCAGTTCTTC
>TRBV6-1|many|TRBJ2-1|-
CASSDGAAYNEQFF
TGTGCCAGCAGTGACGGGGCGGCCTACAATGAGCAGTTCTTC
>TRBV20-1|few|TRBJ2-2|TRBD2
CSARATGTSGSVPGELFF
TGCAGTGCTAGAGCCACCGGGACTAGCGGGAGCGTCCCCGGGGAGCTGTTTTTT
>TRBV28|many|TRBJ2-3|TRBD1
CASSPNRGRSTDTQYF
TGTGCCAGCAGCCCTAACAGGGGGCGGAGCACAGATACGCAGTATTTT
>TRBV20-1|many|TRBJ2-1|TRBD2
CSARDGLAVDNEQFF
TGCAGTGCTAGAGACGGACTAGCAGTCGACAATGAGCAGTTCTTC